This T cell receptor (beta chain) is drawn from a study of monozygotic twins with inflammatory bowel disease. Unfractionated whole blood yielded total RNA, and T cells were not sorted. Notes on the study in general: IBD patients shared fewer clonotypes with other individuals than healthy twins, especially patients with disease activity signs. Data gave no support to a single strong signal or clonotype associated with IBD.

As for this clonotype: The antigen is not known.

UMIs with a 6-nucleotide sample barcode were added by template switching. TCRdb re-called the 5' RACE reads, yielding one record per CDR3 amino acid sequence without DNA. The table lists approximately 400,000 distinct CDR3 sequences, with about 2.3% in the top ten. From germline, CDR1 is SEHNR and CDR2 FQNEAQ (reference sequence). There are 13 residues in the CDR3. The chain employs TRBV7-9 and TRBJ1-5. This TCR was sampled from a human donor with ulcerative colitis or Crohn's disease, or a healthy co-twin of an affected twin (not recorded which). The sequencing sample was made of blood. CDR3 sequence: CASSFGQNQPQHF.